The 17 T cell receptor beta chains reported below all come from one sample, sequenced in a study of read filtering for tumor transcriptome and immune sequencing. The library was built from roughly 400 ng RNA with molecular barcoded adaptors for alpha/delta and beta/gamma chains. TCRdb re-called the reads through MiXCR, storing one row per CDR3 protein. The sample records 90,000 to 95,000 distinct CDR3 sequences, around a fifth being singletons. Source material: a population of CD138-negative cells sorted from bone marrow. The receptors shown here come from a donor over 35 with multiple myeloma.

V is TRBV5-1 and J is TRBJ1-2, with 11 bases identical to TRBD1. The V and J ends lost 0 bases and 2 bases, in that order; junction bases with no gene match: 6. CDR1 is SGHRS, CDR2 YFSETQ, per germline. This CDR3 is built from 17 residues. CDR3 DNA sequence: TGCGCCAGCAGCTTGGCCAGGACAGGGGGCCCGAACTATGGCTACACCTTC. This gives the protein CASSLARTGGPNYGYTF.

This clonotype was counted ten times or more. At one boundary the junction diverges from the germline segment, which might be a read error. The chain carries TRBV2 and TRBJ2-1; weak D call: TRBD2 (6 bases). This CDR3 is built from 11 residues. Germline CDR1 SNHLY, CDR2 FYNNEI. The CDR3 protein is CASSGGTGLVF. For the CDR3, the DNA is TGTGCCAGCAGTGGGGGGACTGGTTTGGTCTTC.

Many counts were recorded for this clonotype. The chain links TRBV2 to TRBJ2-1; tentatively, D is TRBD1 (5 bases). V was pared by 5 bases and J by 1 base, with 9 bases between. Germline V gene sequence: CDR1 SNHLY, CDR2 FYNNEI. The CDR3 has 14 amino acids. The CDR3 DNA reads as TGTGCCAGCAGTCCAGGGAATTCCTACAATGAGCAGTTCTTC. It is translated as CASSPGNSYNEQFF.

The table lists this clonotype with many counts. V is TRBV7-9 and J is TRBJ2-7; weak D call: TRBD2 (5 bases). Germline V lookup: CDR1 SEHNR, CDR2 FQNEAQ (reference sequence). The CDR3 length is 13 residues. With 5 bases removed from V and 3 bases from J, the gap between germline ends came to 11 bases. CDR3 DNA: TGTGCCAGCAGCCCCCGGACTGTCTACGAGCAGTACTTC. This sequence encodes CASSPRTVYEQYF. Supplemented by reference TRBV7-9 and TRBJ2-7, the full variable domain reads DTGVSQNPRHKITKRGQNVTFRCDPISEHNRLYWYRQTLGQGPEFLTYFQNEAQLEKSRLLSDRFSAERPKGSFSTLEIQRTEQGDSAMYLCASSPRTVYEQYFGPGTRLTVT.

This clonotype appeared many times. The J gene is TRBJ2-7, the V gene TRBV28; tentatively, D is TRBD1 (6 bases). The ends were cut back, 8 bases at V and 0 bases at J, with 14 bases in the middle. Germline CDR1 and CDR2: MDHEN and SYDVKM. The CDR3 covers 14 residues. CDR3 nucleotide sequence: TGTGCCAGCCGACGGCAGGGGAGCTCCTACGAGCAGTACTTC. Its translation: CASRRQGSSYEQYF.

This chain links TRBV5-8 with TRBJ2-1; D unresolved. This CDR3 is built from 14 residues. The V gene lost 1 base and the J gene lost 1 base, with 6 bases spanning the gap. The germline V gene encodes CDR1 SGHTS and CDR2 YDEGEE. CDR3 loop: CASSLYKSYNEQFF. The CDR3 DNA reads TGTGCCAGCAGCTTGTACAAGTCCTACAATGAGCAGTTCTTC.

This clonotype has just a few counts. This may arise from a read error, as a much more abundant clone is one base away. The chain is built from TRBV19 and TRBJ2-1; tentative D call: TRBD2 (7 bases). The V and J ends lost 6 bases and 8 bases respectively, with 20 bases between them. This CDR3 comprises 15 residues. Germline-derived CDR1 and CDR2 are LNHDA and SQIVND (reference sequence). In nucleotides, the CDR3 is TGTGCCAGTAGGATGCGGGGGCCCTGGCACGATGAGCAGTTCTTC. Its translation is CASRMRGPWHDEQFF.

This clonotype has at least ten counts. The V call is TRBV2, the J call TRBJ1-5, with TRBD1 matching over 8 bases. Germline CDR1 and CDR2: SNHLY and FYNNEI. The V gene end was trimmed by 6 bases and the J gene end by 5 bases; junction bases not matched to a gene: 3. The CDR3 consists of 13 residues. The CDR3 nucleotides read TGTGCCAGCAGGGGGACAGGTCATCAGCCCCAGCATTTT. It encodes CASRGTGHQPQHF.

There are many counts of this clonotype. This chain connects TRBV6-6 to TRBJ2-2, with a possible D match to TRBD1 (5 bases). CDR3 length equals 15 residues. V lost 6 bases, J lost 0 bases, and 11 bases lay in between. Looked up from germline, CDR1 is MNHNY and CDR2 is SVGAGI (reference sequence). CDR3 residues: CASSSVRANTGELFF. The CDR3, as DNA: TGTGCCAGCAGCTCTGTCAGGGCGAACACCGGGGAGCTGTTTTTT.

As to this clonotype: This may be a read error: a much more frequent sequence differs by one nucleotide. The chain has TRBV2 and TRBJ2-7; D may be TRBD2 (6 bases). The CDR3 consists of 14 residues. Germline CDR1 SNHLY, CDR2 FYNNEI. The V gene lost 8 bases and the J gene lost 1 base, with 15 bases spanning the gap. The CDR3 sequence is CASGAGSVSYEQYF. CDR3 bases: TGTGCCAGCGGGGCGGGGTCAGTGTCCTACGAGCAGTACTTC.

This clonotype appeared a few times. The rearrangement links TRBV28 to TRBJ1-6; D gene unclear. The CDR3 extends over 16 amino acids. Trimming stripped 1 base from V and 6 bases from J, with 13 bases between. CDR1 and CDR2 from the germline V gene are MDHEN and SYDVKM. CDR3 protein: CASSLFRRVSNSPLHF. The CDR3 DNA follows: TGTGCCAGCAGTTTATTTCGGCGGGTCTCTAATTCACCCCTCCACTTT.

V is TRBV11-2 and J is TRBJ2-7; 10 nucleotides match TRBD2. The junction had 11 bases not matched to a gene; V was cut back by 8 bases and J by 4 bases. CDR3 length equals 15 residues. Germline V gene data show CDR1 as SGHAT and CDR2 as FQNNGV. The CDR3 is CASGSRLAGPYEQYF. The CDR3 bases are TGTGCCAGCGGCTCCAGACTAGCGGGTCCTTACGAGCAGTACTTC.

About this clonotype: With a far larger clone one base away, a read error is the likely cause. The chain uses TRBV6-6 and TRBJ2-7; no definite D call. Germline assignment: CDR1 MNHNY and CDR2 SVGAGI (reference sequence). V was clipped by 0 bases and J by 1 base, with 13 bases between them. The CDR3 is 16 residues long. The CDR3 DNA sequence: TGTGCCAGCAGTTACTCGAGGCTGTTGGGGTCCTACGAGCAGTACTTC. Amino acids: CASSYSRLLGSYEQYF.

This clonotype was observed at least ten times. V gene TRBV18 combines with J gene TRBJ1-1; D remains ambiguous. Trimming took off 3 bases at V and 2 bases at J, with 7 bases between the two ends. CDR3 size: 13 residues. The germline V gene encodes CDR1 KGHSH and CDR2 LQKENI. The CDR3 DNA follows: TGTGCCAGCTCACCTTCTCAAAACACTGAAGCTTTCTTT. Protein sequence: CASSPSQNTEAFF.

The sample holds many counts of this clonotype. The rearrangement links TRBV27 to TRBJ2-3; D tentatively fits TRBD1 or TRBD2 (5 bases each). The CDR3 length is 14 residues. The germline V and J ends were trimmed by 8 bases and 2 bases, with 14 bases remaining between them. From germline, CDR1 is MNHEY and CDR2 SMNVEV (reference sequence). The CDR3 sequence is CASPREGTTDTQYF. The CDR3 coding sequence is TGTGCCAGCCCACGGGAAGGGACCACAGATACGCAGTATTTT.

This clonotype was observed at least ten times. A junction boundary mismatches the germline segment, possibly from a read error. The chain has TRBV5-1 and TRBJ1-6; D gene unclear. The CDR3 loop spans 13 amino acids. CDR1 and CDR2 from the germline V gene are SGHRS and YFSETQ. The CDR3 DNA sequence: TGCGCCAACAGCTTGGCCGAAAATTCACCCCTCCACTTT. It is translated as CANSLAENSPLHF.

The chain combines TRBV9 with TRBJ2-1, with TRBD1 identical over 10 bases. This CDR3 has 15 residues. Germline lookup yields CDR1 SGDLS and CDR2 YYNGEE. V shed 0 bases, J shed 10 bases, and the junction held 7 bases outside the gene matches. CDR3 DNA sequence: TGTGCCAGCAGCGTAGGCGGGACAGGGGCGTTCGAGCAGTTCTTC. It translates to CASSVGGTGAFEQFF.